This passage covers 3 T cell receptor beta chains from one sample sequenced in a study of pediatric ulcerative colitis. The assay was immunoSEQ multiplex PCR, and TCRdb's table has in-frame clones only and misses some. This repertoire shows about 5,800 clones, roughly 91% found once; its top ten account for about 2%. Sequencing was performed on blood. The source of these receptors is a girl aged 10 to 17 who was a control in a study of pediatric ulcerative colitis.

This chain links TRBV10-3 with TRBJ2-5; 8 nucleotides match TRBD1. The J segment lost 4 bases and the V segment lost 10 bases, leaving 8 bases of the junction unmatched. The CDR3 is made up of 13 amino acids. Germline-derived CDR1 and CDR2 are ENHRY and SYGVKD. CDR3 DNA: TGTGCCACCCGACAGGGGTTGGGAGAGACCCAGTACTTC. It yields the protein CATRQGLGETQYF.

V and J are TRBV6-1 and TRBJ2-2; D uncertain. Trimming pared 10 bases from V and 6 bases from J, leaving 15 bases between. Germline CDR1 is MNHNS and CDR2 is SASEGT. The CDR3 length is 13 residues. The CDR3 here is CATRETIAGELFF. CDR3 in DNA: TGTGCCACCAGAGAAACTATTGCCGGGGAGCTGTTTTTT.

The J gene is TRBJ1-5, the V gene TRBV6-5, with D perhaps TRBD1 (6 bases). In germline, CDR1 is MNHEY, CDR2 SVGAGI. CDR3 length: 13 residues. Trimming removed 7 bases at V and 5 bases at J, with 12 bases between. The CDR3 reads CASTPGEDQPQHF. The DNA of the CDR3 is TGTGCCAGCACCCCAGGGGAGGATCAGCCCCAGCATTTT.